The source of this T cell receptor beta chain is a study of blood T cell repertoires in COVID-19. Study as a whole: The analysed material was cDNA or gDNA that came from T cells, B-cell-depleted T cells, or PBMCs.

Germline V gives CDR1 SGHVS, CDR2 FQNEAQ. Trimming removed 5 bases from V and 7 bases from J; junction bases left unmatched: 7. The CDR3 runs 13 residues. In the study's own analysis: For nucleated cells, counts were estimated from reference gene primer amplification. Method: immunoSEQ multiplex PCR; TCRdb's copy keeps in-frame clones and lacks some. V and J calls and clone size are as listed in that table; D and trimming were resolved from the DNA. The profile covers 210,000 or so clones, with 80% to 90% appearing a single time and approximately 5% taken by the ten largest. The sample taken for sequencing was peripheral blood. The receptor's source is a woman between 65 and 79 years old with active or convalescent COVID-19. V usage is TRBV7-8 and J usage is TRBJ2-5; TRBD2 aligns across 7 bases. The CDR3 bases are TGTGCCAGCAGCCCTATCCGGGAGGCGACCCAGTACTTC. This sequence encodes CASSPIREATQYF.